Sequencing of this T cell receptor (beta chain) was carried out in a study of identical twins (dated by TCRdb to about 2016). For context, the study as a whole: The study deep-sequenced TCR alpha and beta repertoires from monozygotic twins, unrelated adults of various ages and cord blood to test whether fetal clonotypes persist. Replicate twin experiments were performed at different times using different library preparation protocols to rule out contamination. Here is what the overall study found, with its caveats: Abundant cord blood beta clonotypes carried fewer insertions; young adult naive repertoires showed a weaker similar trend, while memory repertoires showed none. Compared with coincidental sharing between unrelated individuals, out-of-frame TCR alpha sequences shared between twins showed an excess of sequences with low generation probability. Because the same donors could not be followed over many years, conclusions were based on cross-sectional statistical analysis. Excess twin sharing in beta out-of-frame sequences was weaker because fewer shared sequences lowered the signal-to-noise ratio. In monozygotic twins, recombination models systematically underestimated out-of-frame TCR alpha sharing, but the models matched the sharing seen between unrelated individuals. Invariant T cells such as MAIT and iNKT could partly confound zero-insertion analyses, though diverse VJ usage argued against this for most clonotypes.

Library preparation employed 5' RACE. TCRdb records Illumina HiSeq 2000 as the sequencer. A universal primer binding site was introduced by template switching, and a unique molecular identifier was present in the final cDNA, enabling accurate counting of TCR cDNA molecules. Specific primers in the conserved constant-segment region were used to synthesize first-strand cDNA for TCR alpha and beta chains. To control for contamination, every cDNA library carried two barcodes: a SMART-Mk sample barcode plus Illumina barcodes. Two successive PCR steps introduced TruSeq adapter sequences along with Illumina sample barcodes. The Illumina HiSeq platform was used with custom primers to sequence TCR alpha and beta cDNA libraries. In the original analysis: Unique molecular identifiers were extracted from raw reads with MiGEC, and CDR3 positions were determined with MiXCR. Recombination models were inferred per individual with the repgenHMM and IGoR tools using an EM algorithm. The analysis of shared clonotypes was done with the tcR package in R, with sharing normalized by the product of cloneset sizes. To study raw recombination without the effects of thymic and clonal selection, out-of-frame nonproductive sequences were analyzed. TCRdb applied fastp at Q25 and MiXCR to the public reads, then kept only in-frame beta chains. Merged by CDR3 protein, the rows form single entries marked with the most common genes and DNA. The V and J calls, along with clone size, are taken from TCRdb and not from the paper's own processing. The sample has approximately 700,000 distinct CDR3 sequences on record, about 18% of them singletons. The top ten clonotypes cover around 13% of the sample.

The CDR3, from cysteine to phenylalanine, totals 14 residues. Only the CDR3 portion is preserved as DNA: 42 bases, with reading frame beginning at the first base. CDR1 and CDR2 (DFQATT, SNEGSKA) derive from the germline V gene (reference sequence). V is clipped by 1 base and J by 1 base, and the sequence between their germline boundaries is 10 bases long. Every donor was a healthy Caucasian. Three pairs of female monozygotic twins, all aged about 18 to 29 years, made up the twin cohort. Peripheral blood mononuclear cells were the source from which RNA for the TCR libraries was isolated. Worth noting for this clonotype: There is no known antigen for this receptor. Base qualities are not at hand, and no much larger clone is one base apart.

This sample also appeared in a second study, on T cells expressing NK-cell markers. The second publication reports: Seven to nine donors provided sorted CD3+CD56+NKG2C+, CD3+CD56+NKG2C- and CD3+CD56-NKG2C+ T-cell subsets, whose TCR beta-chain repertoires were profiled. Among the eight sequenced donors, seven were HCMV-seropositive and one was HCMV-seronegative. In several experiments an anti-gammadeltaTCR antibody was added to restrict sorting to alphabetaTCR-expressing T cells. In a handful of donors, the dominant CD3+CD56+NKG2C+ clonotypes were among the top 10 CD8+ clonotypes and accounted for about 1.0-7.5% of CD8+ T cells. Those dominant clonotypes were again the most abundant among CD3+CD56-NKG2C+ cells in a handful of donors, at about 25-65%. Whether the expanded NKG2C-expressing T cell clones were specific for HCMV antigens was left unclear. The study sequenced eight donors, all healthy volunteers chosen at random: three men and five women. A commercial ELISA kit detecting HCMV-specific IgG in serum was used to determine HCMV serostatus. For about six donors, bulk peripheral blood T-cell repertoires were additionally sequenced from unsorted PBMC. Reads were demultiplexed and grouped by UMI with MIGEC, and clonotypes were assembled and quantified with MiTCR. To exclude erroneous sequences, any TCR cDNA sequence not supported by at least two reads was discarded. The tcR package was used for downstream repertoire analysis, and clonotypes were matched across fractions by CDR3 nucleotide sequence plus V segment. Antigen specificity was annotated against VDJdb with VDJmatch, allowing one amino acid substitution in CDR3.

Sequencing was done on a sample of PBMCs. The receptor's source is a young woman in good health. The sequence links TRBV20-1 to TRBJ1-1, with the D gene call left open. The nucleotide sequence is TGCAGTGCTAGAGGCGGTTCCTCGAACACTGAAGCTTTCTTT. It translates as CSARGGSSNTEAFF.